This T cell receptor (beta chain) stems from a study of long-term antiretroviral therapy in people with HIV. Study results and limitations: Every time point showed a repertoire led by clones expanded before ART. Against controls, HIV repertoires showed narrower ranges of CDR3 length.

Points on this clone: Its antigen remains unknown.

It was version v3.0 of the immunoSEQ assay that was run at survey level. Sequenced by immunoSEQ multiplex PCR; TCRdb stores in-frame clones only, minus some. The table includes 29,000 or so clones, roughly 92% detected once. CDR1 SNHLY and CDR2 FYNNEI come from the germline V gene. Trimming left V 4 bases short and J 3 bases short, with 6 bases between. The CDR3 is 12 residues long. Sequences were derived from unsorted PBMCs, sampled about 6.7 years after starting antiretroviral therapy. This receptor was identified in a woman between 40 and 55 years old with HIV. The rearrangement links TRBV2 to TRBJ1-1; possibly TRBD1 for D (5 bases). CDR3 sequence: CASSAGYTEAFF. The CDR3 DNA is TGTGCCAGCAGTGCAGGGTACACTGAAGCTTTCTTT. The whole variable domain, remainder taken from reference TRBV2 and TRBJ1-1, is EPEVTQTPSHQVTQMGQEVILRCVPISNHLYFYWYRQILGQKVEFLVSFYNNEISEKSEIFDDQFSVERPDGSNFTLKIRSTKLEDSAMYFCASSAGYTEAFFGQGTRLTVV.